Each of the 9 T cell receptor beta chains below was sequenced from the same sample in a study of blood T cells in healthy people across ages (dated by TCRdb to the mid-2010s). The receptor library was made with 5' RACE. The sequencer listed for this sample is Illumina HiSeq 2500. A second PCR of 7 to 11 cycles was performed with a sample-barcoded 5' primer and a J-beta primer mix. TCRdb reworked the public reads: Q25 trimming with fastp, MiXCR clone assembly, productive beta chains retained. Identical CDR3 proteins give one entry, which carries the most common genes and DNA. For this sample there are 730,000 or so distinct CDR3 sequences; 40% to 50% appear just once. The ten top clones hold 30% of the sample. Source material: blood. The receptor source for this set is an older man in good health.

About this clonotype itself: A read error may produce the germline difference seen at one junction end. The chain has TRBV29-1 and TRBJ2-7, with a tentative D call TRBD2 (5 bases). CDR3 length: 12 residues. Looked up from germline, CDR1 is SQVTM and CDR2 is ANQGSEA. The CDR3 sequence is CSVELTAYEQYF. The CDR3 DNA reads TGTAGCGTGGAACTTACCGCCTACGAGCAGTACTTC.

Of note for this clonotype: With a much larger clone just one base away, this may be a read error. V and J are TRBV24-1 and TRBJ2-3, with D possibly called TRBD1 or TRBD2 (6 bases each). V was pared by 7 bases and J by 4 bases, with 17 bases between. Germline V CDR1 and CDR2: KGHDR, SFDVKD. The length of the CDR3 is 15 residues. CDR3 DNA sequence: TGTGCCACCAGCGAAGGACAGCGGGCAGCAGATACGCAGTATTTT. This gives the protein CATSEGQRAADTQYF.

This clonotype was observed a few times. The rearrangement links TRBV2 to TRBJ2-5; maybe TRBD2 (5 bases). The V gene lost 7 bases and the J gene lost 5 bases, with 11 bases spanning the gap. The CDR3 extends over 12 amino acids. Germline values: CDR1 SNHLY, CDR2 FYNNEI. The CDR3 nucleotides read TGTGCCAGCAACCCACGGAGGGAGACCCAGTACTTC. Residues: CASNPRRETQYF.

The chain couples TRBV6-1 to TRBJ2-1; 9 nucleotides line up with TRBD1. This CDR3 spans 13 amino acids. Losses at the gene ends were 6 bases for V and 9 bases for J; bases not matched to a gene: 6. Germline V gene lookup returns CDR1 MNHNS and CDR2 SASEGT. The CDR3 sequence is CASSRDREGEQFF. CDR3 coding DNA: TGTGCCAGCAGCCGGGACAGGGAGGGTGAGCAGTTCTTC.

This clonotype came up many times. The V gene is TRBV4-3, the J gene TRBJ2-1, with TRBD2 matching 7 bases. The CDR3 covers 19 residues. The ends lost 0 bases at V and 5 bases at J; junction bases unmatched: 16. Germline CDR1 is LGHNA and CDR2 is YSLEER. The DNA of the CDR3 is TGCGCCAGCAGCCAAGAGAGGTTATCAGGGAGGGTAAGAGACAATGAGCAGTTCTTC. This codes for CASSQERLSGRVRDNEQFF.

This clonotype was picked up one time. This chain joins TRBV7-3 and TRBJ2-7; D may be TRBD1 (7 bases). Trimming cost V 1 base and J 7 bases, with 20 bases left between them. In germline, CDR1 is SGHTA, CDR2 FQGTGA. CDR3 length equals 16 residues. CDR3 sequence (DNA): TGTGCCAGCAGCTTAAGCGGGACAGTAAATTACAATGAGCAGTACTTC. It encodes CASSLSGTVNYNEQYF.

This clonotype was observed a few times. V usage is TRBV29-1 and J usage is TRBJ1-2; D not certain. Trimming cost V 1 base and J 5 bases, with 17 bases left between them. The V gene's germline CDR1 is SQVTM and CDR2 ANQGSEA. The CDR3 runs 15 residues. Here the CDR3 reads CSVEATVPGGYGYTF. The CDR3 region has the DNA TGCAGCGTTGAAGCCACCGTCCCTGGTGGGTATGGCTACACCTTC.

This clonotype was seen a handful of times. V gene TRBV28 combines with J gene TRBJ2-7; 7 bases are a match to TRBD1. This CDR3 is built from 14 residues. The trim removed 5 bases at V and 3 bases at J, leaving 7 bases unmatched. Germline CDR1 and CDR2: MDHEN and SYDVKM. The CDR3 sequence: CASSVPGQSYEQYF. The CDR3, as DNA: TGTGCCAGCAGTGTACCGGGACAGAGCTACGAGCAGTACTTC.

There are a few counts of this clonotype. The V and J genes are TRBV5-1 and TRBJ2-3, with 8 bases fitting TRBD2. V lost 0 bases to trimming and J lost 5 bases; unmatched junction nucleotides: 8. This CDR3 region has 16 residues. Germline V gene data show CDR1 as SGHRS and CDR2 as YFSETQ. CDR3 DNA: TGCGCCAGCAGCTTGGTGTCGGGCGGGGGGATAGATACGCAGTATTTT. Translating gives CASSLVSGGGIDTQYF.